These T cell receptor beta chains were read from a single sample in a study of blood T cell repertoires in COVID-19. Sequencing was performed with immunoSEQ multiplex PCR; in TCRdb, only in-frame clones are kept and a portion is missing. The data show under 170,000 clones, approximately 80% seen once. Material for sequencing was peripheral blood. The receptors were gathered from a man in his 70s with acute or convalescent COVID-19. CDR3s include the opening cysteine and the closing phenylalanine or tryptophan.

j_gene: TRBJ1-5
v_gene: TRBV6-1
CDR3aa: CASSGTGGGIRNQPQHF

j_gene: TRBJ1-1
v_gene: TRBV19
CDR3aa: CASRLQGSKTEAFF

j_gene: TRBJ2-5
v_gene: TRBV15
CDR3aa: CATSRRGQVQETQYF

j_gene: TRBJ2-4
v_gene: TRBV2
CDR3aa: CASSEWTRGDKNIQYF

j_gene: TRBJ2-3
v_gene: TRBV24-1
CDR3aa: CATSDPGQGKDTQYF

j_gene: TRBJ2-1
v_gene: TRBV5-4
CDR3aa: CASSLDPGNPYNEQFF

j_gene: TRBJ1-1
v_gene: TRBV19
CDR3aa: CASMAWGIEAFF

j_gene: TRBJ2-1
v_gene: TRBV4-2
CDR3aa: CASSLDQGMGAGGRGNEQFF

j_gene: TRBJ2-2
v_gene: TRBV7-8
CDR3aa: CASRGGAGTGELFF

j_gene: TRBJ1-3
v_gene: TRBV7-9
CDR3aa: CASSLLTGPSGNTIYF

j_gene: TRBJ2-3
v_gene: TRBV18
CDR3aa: CASSPTGGLPDTQYF

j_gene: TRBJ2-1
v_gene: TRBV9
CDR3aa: CASSVVGSGRWNEQFF

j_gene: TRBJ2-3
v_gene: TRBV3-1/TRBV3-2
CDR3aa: CASSQGDRGLTNTDTQYF

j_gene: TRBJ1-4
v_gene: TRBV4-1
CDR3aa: CASSHADRLNEKLFF

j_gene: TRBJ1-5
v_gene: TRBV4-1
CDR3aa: CASSPSGGPYDQPQHF

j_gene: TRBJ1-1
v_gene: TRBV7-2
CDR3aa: CASSDVFGGVEAFF

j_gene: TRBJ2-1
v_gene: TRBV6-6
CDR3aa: CASSRGTSGSEQFF

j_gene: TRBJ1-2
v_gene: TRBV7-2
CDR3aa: CASSVDRVNYGYTF

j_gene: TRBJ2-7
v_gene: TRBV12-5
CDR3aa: CASGLAPGTSGHYSYEQYF

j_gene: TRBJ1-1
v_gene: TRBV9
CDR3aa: CASSEGGTAPNTEAFF

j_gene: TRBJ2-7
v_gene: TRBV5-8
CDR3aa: CASSFRDRVTEQYF

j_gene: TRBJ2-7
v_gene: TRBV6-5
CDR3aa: CASRGRIYEQYF

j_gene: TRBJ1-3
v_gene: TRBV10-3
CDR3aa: CAISPDRDSGNTIYF

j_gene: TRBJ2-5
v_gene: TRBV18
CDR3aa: CASSPAEETQYF

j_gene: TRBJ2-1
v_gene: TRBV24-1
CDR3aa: CATSDRPLGLAGGNEQFF

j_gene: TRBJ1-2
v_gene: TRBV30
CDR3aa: CAWTGAGAGGYTF

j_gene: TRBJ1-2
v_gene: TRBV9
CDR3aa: CASSAQAIPNYGYTF

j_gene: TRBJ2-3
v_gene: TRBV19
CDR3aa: CASSQVAGGPDTQYF

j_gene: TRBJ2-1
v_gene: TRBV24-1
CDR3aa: CATSDYRDSYNEQFF

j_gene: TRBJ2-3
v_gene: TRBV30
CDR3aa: CAWTAGGADTQYF

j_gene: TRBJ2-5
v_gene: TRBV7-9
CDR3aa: CASSPGQGYQETQYF